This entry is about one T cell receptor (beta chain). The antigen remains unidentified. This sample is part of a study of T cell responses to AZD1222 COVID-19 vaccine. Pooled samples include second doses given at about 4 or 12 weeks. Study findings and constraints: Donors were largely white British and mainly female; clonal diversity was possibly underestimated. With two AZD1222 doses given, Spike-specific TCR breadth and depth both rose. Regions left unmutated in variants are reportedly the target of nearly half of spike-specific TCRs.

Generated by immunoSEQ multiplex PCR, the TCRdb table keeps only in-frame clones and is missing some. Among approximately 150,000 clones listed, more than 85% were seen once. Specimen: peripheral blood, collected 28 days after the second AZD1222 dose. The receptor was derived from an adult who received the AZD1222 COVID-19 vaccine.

CDR3 in amino acids: CASGSGGLGNQPQHF. The CDR3 DNA reads as TGTGCTAGTGGTTCAGGGGGTCTTGGCAATCAGCCCCAGCATTTT. V is TRBV12-5 and J is TRBJ1-5, with TRBD1 matching 7 bases. Germline CDR1 is LGHNT and CDR2 is FRNRAP. The CDR3 is 15 amino acids. The trim removed 4 bases at V and 2 bases at J, leaving 5 bases unmatched.